This T cell receptor (beta chain) was obtained from a study of long-term antiretroviral therapy in people with HIV. Version v3.0 of the immunoSEQ assay was performed at survey level. TCRdb keeps only in-frame clones here, not all; method: immunoSEQ multiplex PCR. The data show roughly 28,000 clones, roughly 94% seen once. Each sample contained about 0.85-11 million cryopreserved PBMC, thawed before DNA extraction. The receptor was isolated from a man aged 50 to 60 with HIV. Sequencing was performed on unsorted PBMCs, taken 5.3 years after starting antiretroviral therapy.

The CDR3 reads CASSPGQASYEQYF. CDR3 sequence (DNA): TGTGCCAGCAGCCCGGGACAGGCTTCCTACGAGCAGTACTTC. The chain uses TRBV27 and TRBJ2-7; 8 bases line up with TRBD1. Germline loops: CDR1 MNHEY, CDR2 SMNVEV (reference sequence). This CDR3 is 14 amino acids long. The J segment lost 1 base and the V segment lost 6 bases, leaving 5 bases of the junction unmatched.